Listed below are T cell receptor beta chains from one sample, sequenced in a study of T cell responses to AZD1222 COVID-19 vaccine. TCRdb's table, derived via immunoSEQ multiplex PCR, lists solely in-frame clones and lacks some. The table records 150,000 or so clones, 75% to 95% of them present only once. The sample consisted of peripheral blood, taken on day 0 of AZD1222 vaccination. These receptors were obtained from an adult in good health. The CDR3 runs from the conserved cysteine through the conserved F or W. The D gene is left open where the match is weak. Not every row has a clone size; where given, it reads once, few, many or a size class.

TGTGCCAGCAGTCCACTTGGGACAGGGGCTAGCAATGAGCAGTTCTTC CASSPLGTGASNEQFF . TRBV27 TRBD1 TRBJ2-1
TGCGCCAGCAGCTTGGGGGGTGCCGCCAGAGAGACCCAGTACTTC CASSLGGAARETQYF . TRBV5-1 . TRBJ2-5
TGTGCCAGCAGTTGGGGACAGGGGGATACTGAAGCTTTCTTT CASSWGQGDTEAFF . TRBV6-6 TRBD1 TRBJ1-1
TGTGCCAGCAGCTCGGTAGGGACCTCCTACGAGCAGTACTTC CASSSVGTSYEQYF . TRBV7-9 . TRBJ2-7
TGTGCCAGCAGCTCCTTGGGGGGGCGTCGCTACACCTTC CASSSLGGRRYTF . TRBV7-2 . TRBJ1-2
TGTGCCAGCAGAGGTAGCGGGAGGGGCTCCGAGACCCAGTACTTC CASRGSGRGSETQYF . TRBV2 TRBD2 TRBJ2-5
TGCGCCAGCAGTGATTGTTCGAACCGATTGCCCCACTATGGCTACACCTTC CASSDCSNRLPHYGYTF . TRBV10-1 . TRBJ1-2
TGTGCCAGCAGCGTACGCTTCGGTGAATTCGATCAAGAGACCCAGTACTTC CASSVRFGEFDQETQYF once TRBV5-6 . TRBJ2-5
TGTGCCAGCAGTTACTCGAGGACAGAAGATACGCAGTATTTT CASSYSRTEDTQYF . TRBV6-5 . TRBJ2-3
TGTGCCAGCAGCGAAGGACTAGCTGAGCAGTTCTTC CASSEGLAEQFF . TRBV11-3 TRBD2 TRBJ2-1
TGTGCCAGCAGCTTTGGAGGGGACTATGGCTACACCTTC CASSFGGDYGYTF . TRBV7-6 . TRBJ1-2
TGTGCCAGCAGTCTCCAGGGGACAGGGTCCTACGAGCAGTACTTC CASSLQGTGSYEQYF . TRBV27 TRBD1 TRBJ2-7
TGTGCCAGCAGTGAGGGGGCGCTGAACACTGAAGCTTTCTTT CASSEGALNTEAFF . TRBV25-1 . TRBJ1-1
TGTGCCAGCAGCACGGTGCGGAACCTCAATCAGCCCCAGCATTTT CASSTVRNLNQPQHF . TRBV6-2/TRBV6-3 . TRBJ1-5
TGTGCCAGCTCACCAGGACTAGCGGGAGTAACCGGGGAGCTGTTTTTT CASSPGLAGVTGELFF . TRBV18 TRBD2 TRBJ2-2
TGTGCCAGCAGTCATAGTCGGCCGGGACTAGCGGGGTACGAGCAGTACTTC CASSHSRPGLAGYEQYF . TRBV7-9 TRBD2 TRBJ2-7
TGTGCCAGCCGGACAGGGGGCAGCAATGCTTTCTTT CASRTGGSNAFF . TRBV19 TRBD1 TRBJ1-1
TGTGCCAGCAGCTATTCAGGGTACTATGGCTACACCTTC CASSYSGYYGYTF . TRBV5-6 . TRBJ1-2
TGTGCCAGCAGTTACCTTCGGGGAGGATCCTCCTACGAGCAGTACTTC CASSYLRGGSSYEQYF once TRBV6-5 . TRBJ2-7
TGTGCCAGCACCCTTAGCGGGAGTCTCTACGAGCAGTACTTC CASTLSGSLYEQYF . TRBV6-5 TRBD2 TRBJ2-7
TGTGCCAGCAGCTCCGGGCCAGAGCAGTACTTC CASSSGPEQYF . TRBV5-5 . TRBJ2-7
TGCGCCAGCAGCTTGGTGCAGGGGGCCCATGAGCAGTTCTTC CASSLVQGAHEQFF . TRBV5-1 TRBD1 TRBJ2-1
TGTGCCAGCAGTTTAGTCCAGGGGAGGGTTAACTTCGAGTACTTC CASSLVQGRVNFEYF . TRBV28 . TRBJ2-7
TGTGCCAGCAGCTTAGTGTTTACATTGGATTCACCCCTCCACTTT CASSLVFTLDSPLHF . TRBV7-2 . TRBJ1-6
TGCGCCAGCAGCTTGGCCGCGTGGGAGTCCGGGGAGCTGTTTTTT CASSLAAWESGELFF . TRBV5-1 . TRBJ2-2
TGTGCCAGTAGTACCGCCGCCGGTCTTAACACCGGGGAGCTGTTTTTT CASSTAAGLNTGELFF . TRBV19 . TRBJ2-2
TGTGCCAGCTTTTCGGGGACGCAGTATTTT CASFSGTQYF . TRBV2 . TRBJ2-3
TGCGCCAGCAGCTTGGCCCGGGGCGACACCGGGGAGCTGTTTTTT CASSLARGDTGELFF . TRBV5-1 . TRBJ2-2
TGTGCCAGCAGTTTAGACAGGGGCTCGTTCTTC CASSLDRGSFF . TRBV12-3/TRBV12-4 TRBD1 TRBJ2-1
TGTGCCAGCAGTGAACTAGCAGTATCTTCCTACGAGCAGTACTTC CASSELAVSSYEQYF . TRBV6-1 . TRBJ2-7
TGCGCCAGCAGCTTGGCTACGGGACAGGCCCCTGAAGCTTTCTTT CASSLATGQAPEAFF . TRBV5-1 TRBD1 TRBJ1-1
TGTGCCAGCAGCCAGGGTTTCTCTGGGGCCAACGTCCTGACTTTC CASSQGFSGANVLTF . TRBV3-1/TRBV3-2 . TRBJ2-6
TGTGCCAGCAGCCAAGAGGATTTGGTTTTCGCCAAAAACATTCAGTACTTC CASSQEDLVFAKNIQYF . TRBV4-2 . TRBJ2-4
TGCAGTCCAGGACGGAACACTGAAGCTTTCTTT CSPGRNTEAFF . TRBV20-1 . TRBJ1-1
TGTGCCAGCAGTTACGGACTAGCGGGAGGGCCTTTTGGCGCAGATACGCAGTATTTT CASSYGLAGGPFGADTQYF . TRBV6-2/TRBV6-3 TRBD2 TRBJ2-3
TGTGCCACCAGTGCACCATTCCCCACTTACTACAGGGGGCCAGGCAATCAGCCCCAGCATTTT CATSAPFPTYYRGPGNQPQHF . TRBV24-1 TRBD1 TRBJ1-5
TGTGCCAGCAGCTCCCAGGGCTTCGGCGAAAAACTGTTTTTT CASSSQGFGEKLFF . TRBV11-2 . TRBJ1-4
TGTGCCAGCAGTTACGGCGGGAGAGTTTACGAGCAGTACTTC CASSYGGRVYEQYF . TRBV6-5 TRBD2 TRBJ2-7
TGTGCCAGCAGCCAAGAGGGACAGCTTAGCAATCAGCCCCAGCATTTT CASSQEGQLSNQPQHF . TRBV4-2 TRBD1 TRBJ1-5
TGCGCCAGCAGCTTGGATCGGGCGGGATGGCGGTTCTTC CASSLDRAGWRFF . TRBV5-1 . TRBJ2-1
TGTGCCAGCTCACCGAACAGGGTGGGCAATCAGCCCCAGCATTTT CASSPNRVGNQPQHF . TRBV18 . TRBJ1-5
TGTGCCAGCAGCTTGTCTCTAGCGGGAGGGGGAGATACGCAGTATTTT CASSLSLAGGGDTQYF . TRBV5-4 TRBD2 TRBJ2-3
TGTGCCAGCAAACAGGGCGTCAACACCGGGGAGCTGTTTTTT CASKQGVNTGELFF . TRBV9 . TRBJ2-2
TGTGCCCAGTTTCTCCAGCCCCAGCATTTT CAQFLQPQHF . TRBV28 . TRBJ1-5
TGTGCCAGCAGTTCTTCAGGGGGGTGGAACACTGAAGCTTTCTTT CASSSSGGWNTEAFF . TRBV27 TRBD1 TRBJ1-1